Detailed here is one TCR beta chain. Germline CDR1 MGHRA, CDR2 YSYEKL. The CDR3 has 13 residues. Trimming shortened V by 3 bases and J by 4 bases, and 9 bases separated the two germline ends. This sample is part of a study of blood T cell repertoires in COVID-19. The wider study: Nucleic acid was either cDNA or gDNA, and it came from T cells, B-cell-depleted T cells, or PBMCs.

Per the study methods: Amplified reference gene primers provided the basis for estimating nucleated cell counts. Generated by immunoSEQ multiplex PCR, the TCRdb table keeps only in-frame clones and is missing some. D and trimming were read from the DNA, whereas the V and J calls and clone size are those reported in that table. The table has approximately 240,000 clones, 65% to 85% seen once. The source is a woman in her thirties or forties with active or convalescent COVID-19. The chain combines TRBV4-1 with TRBJ1-2; tentatively, D is TRBD1 (6 bases). The sequenced sample was peripheral blood. The CDR3 region has the DNA TGCGCCAGCAGCCAGGCAGGGGTCTATGGCTACACCTTC. Protein product: CASSQAGVYGYTF.